These T cell receptor beta chains were read from a single sample in a study of blood T cell repertoires in COVID-19. Measured with immunoSEQ multiplex PCR; TCRdb has only the in-frame clones, and not every one. Among around 30,000 clones listed, approximately 91% were seen once. The sample consisted of peripheral blood. These receptors all stem from a human donor with active COVID-19. The donor label of this sample is uncertain. CDR3s include the opening cysteine and the closing phenylalanine or tryptophan. D genes are given only for firm matches. Size values are once, few and many counts, or a class for expanded clones, and some rows have none.

d_call	v_call	clone_size	j_call	cdr3_nt	cdr3_aa
TRBD2	TRBV9	-	TRBJ2-3	TGTGCCAGCAGCGTAGGCGGGGGGCAAGATACGCAGTATTTT	CASSVGGGQDTQYF
TRBD2	TRBV3-1/TRBV3-2	-	TRBJ2-1	TGTGCCAGCAGCCACCTGAGCGGGGGGGCTCGGAATGAGCAGTTCTTC	CASSHLSGGARNEQFF
-	TRBV6-5	-	TRBJ1-6	TGTGCCAGCAGTTACTCGCTGGGCAGTAATTCACCCCTCCACTTT	CASSYSLGSNSPLHF
TRBD2	TRBV5-1	-	TRBJ2-1	TGCGCCAGCAGCGGGGGCGGGGGGACCTACAATGAGCAGTTCTTC	CASSGGGGTYNEQFF
TRBD2	TRBV6-1	-	TRBJ2-5	TGTGCCAGCAGTGGCCCCCGCGGGACTAGCGAAGAGACCCAGTACTTC	CASSGPRGTSEETQYF
-	TRBV6-5	-	TRBJ1-1	TGTGCCAGCAGTACGCGTGAGAACACTGAAGCTTTCTTT	CASSTRENTEAFF
-	TRBV9	-	TRBJ2-5	TGTGCCAGCAGCGTAGGTAGCCCGACGGAGACCCAGTACTTC	CASSVGSPTETQYF
-	TRBV15	-	TRBJ2-6	TGTGCCACCAGCAGAGTGGCCGGGGCCAACGTCCTGACTTTC	CATSRVAGANVLTF
TRBD1	TRBV5-1	-	TRBJ1-1	TGCGCCAGCAGTCCGGGACAGGCGAACACTGAAGCTTTCTTT	CASSPGQANTEAFF
-	TRBV7-8	-	TRBJ2-1	TGTGCCAGCAGCCGAACCCCGGACAGTTACAATGAGCAGTTCTTC	CASSRTPDSYNEQFF
-	TRBV5-1	-	TRBJ2-1	TGCGCCAGCAGCTTAAGTCTAGTTGGAGACAATGAGCAGTTCTTC	CASSLSLVGDNEQFF
TRBD2	TRBV10-2	-	TRBJ2-3	TGCGCCAGCAGTGTCAGGCCCGGTTCTAGCGGGGGGGCGTTAGATACGCAGTATTTT	CASSVRPGSSGGALDTQYF
TRBD1	TRBV18	-	TRBJ1-1	TGTGCCAGCTCGCCACCTGAGACAGGGAGAGGTGAAGCTTTCTTT	CASSPPETGRGEAFF
-	TRBV4-2	-	TRBJ2-4	TGTGCCAGCAGCCAAGATTATCAGGCTACCGGTGGAAACATTCAGTACTTC	CASSQDYQATGGNIQYF
TRBD1	TRBV4-1	-	TRBJ1-2	TGCGCCAGCAGCCAGTCCGGGACAGGGGGCGCGAATGGCTACACCTTC	CASSQSGTGGANGYTF
-	TRBV3-1/TRBV3-2	-	TRBJ2-3	TGTGCCAGCAGCCACCTAAATACTTCGTGGGGCGGTAACACAGATACGCAGTATTTT	CASSHLNTSWGGNTDTQYF
TRBD2	TRBV20-1	-	TRBJ2-3	TGCAGTGCTAGTTTCCGCACGGGGGGAGATACGCAGTATTTT	CSASFRTGGDTQYF
-	TRBV20-1	-	TRBJ2-6	TGCAGTGCTAGTCTCCAGGGGCCGCCTTCTGGGGCCAACGTCCTGACTTTC	CSASLQGPPSGANVLTF
TRBD1	TRBV4-3	-	TRBJ2-2	TGCGCCAGCAGCCAAAGAACCGGGACAGCTTACTCAGCCCAAGGCGGGGAGCTGTTTTTT	CASSQRTGTAYSAQGGELFF
-	TRBV18	-	TRBJ2-3	TGTGCCAGCTCTCCCGGGACTGGGAGCACAGATACGCAGTATTTT	CASSPGTGSTDTQYF
TRBD1	TRBV5-5	-	TRBJ2-7	TGTGCCAGCAGCTTGGCTGGGACAGGGATTAGCTCCTACGAGCAGTACTTC	CASSLAGTGISSYEQYF
TRBD1	TRBV23-1	-	TRBJ1-1	TGCGCCAGCAGTCGGCCCGGACAGGGAACAAAGGTGAACACTGAAGCTTTCTTT	CASSRPGQGTKVNTEAFF
-	TRBV25-1	few	TRBJ1-2	TGTGCCAGCAATCGGGGGAACTATGGCTACACCTTC	CASNRGNYGYTF
TRBD1	TRBV6-1	-	TRBJ1-5	TGTGCCAGCAGTGGGGGACAGGCGAAGTCAGGTCAGCCCCAGCATTTT	CASSGGQAKSGQPQHF
-	TRBV6-2/TRBV6-3	-	TRBJ1-2	TGTGCCAGCAGTTACACCAGGAACTATGGCTACACCTTC	CASSYTRNYGYTF
-	TRBV10-1	-	TRBJ2-2	TGCGCCCCCTCGGGAAACAGCCCCGAACAATCGAACACCGGGGAGCTGTTTTTT	CAPSGNSPEQSNTGELFF
-	TRBV3-1/TRBV3-2	-	TRBJ2-3	TGTGCCAGCAGCCAATTTATGGAGAATACGCAGTATTTT	CASSQFMENTQYF
TRBD1	TRBV19	once	TRBJ1-1	TGTGCCAGTAGTCCAACGACAGGGCGGCCTTTCTTT	CASSPTTGRPFF
-	TRBV9	-	TRBJ1-6	TGTGCCAGGGCGGCCCTCCACTTT	CARAALHF
TRBD2	TRBV4-1	-	TRBJ2-1	TGCGCCAGCAGCCCTTGGAGCGGGGGGGCCAATGAGCAGTTCTTC	CASSPWSGGANEQFF
TRBD2	TRBV5-1	-	TRBJ2-7	TGCGCCAGCAGCTTAGGACTAGCGGTGACCTCCTACGAGCAGTACTTC	CASSLGLAVTSYEQYF
-	TRBV19	-	TRBJ1-2	TGTGCCAGTGGGACACAGGGTCCCGGTTATGGCTACACCTTC	CASGTQGPGYGYTF
-	TRBV3-1/TRBV3-2	-	TRBJ1-2	TGTGCCAGCAGCCAAGATGGGGGGGTACGGGGCTACACCTTC	CASSQDGGVRGYTF
-	TRBV2	-	TRBJ2-3	TGTGCCAGCACCAGGGCGAGCACAGATACGCAGTATTTT	CASTRASTDTQYF
TRBD1	TRBV5-1	-	TRBJ2-1	TGCGCCAGCAGCGTGGACAGGGGCCTTAACAATGAGCAGTTCTTC	CASSVDRGLNNEQFF
-	TRBV21-1	-	TRBJ2-4	TGTGCCAGCAGCAGAGGGGGTACTCTATACATTCAGTACTTC	CASSRGGTLYIQYF
TRBD1	TRBV3-1/TRBV3-2	-	TRBJ1-2	TGTGCCAGCAGCGCCCGGGACAGGGTGGGCTACACCTTC	CASSARDRVGYTF
-	TRBV5-1	-	TRBJ2-5	TGCGCCAGCAGCCCTACTGGGGGGGGCCGCTTAGAGACCCAGTACTTC	CASSPTGGGRLETQYF
TRBD1	TRBV7-8	-	TRBJ1-1	TGTGCCAGCAGCTTAGACCGACAGGGGTCTATAGCTTTCTTT	CASSLDRQGSIAFF
TRBD1	TRBV9	-	TRBJ1-3	TGTGCCAGCACCGGGACAGCGTCCGGAAACACCATATATTTT	CASTGTASGNTIYF
TRBD2	TRBV5-6	-	TRBJ2-1	TGTGCCAGCAGCTTGTACGGGACTAGCGGGCTAAGAGAGCAGTTCTTC	CASSLYGTSGLREQFF
TRBD2	TRBV9	once	TRBJ2-5	TGTGCCAGCAGCGTAGTAGCGGGGGTAGAGACCCAGTACTTC	CASSVVAGVETQYF
-	TRBV12-3/TRBV12-4	-	TRBJ1-5	TGTGCCAGCAGTTTTAGTCTCAATCAGCCCCAGCATTTT	CASSFSLNQPQHF
-	TRBV27	-	TRBJ2-3	TGTGCCAGCAGTTTATCGTACTCTCCAGATACGCAGTATTTT	CASSLSYSPDTQYF
TRBD1	TRBV11-2	-	TRBJ1-4	TGTGCCAGCAGCTTTAACAGGGGGCAAGAAAAACTGTTTTTT	CASSFNRGQEKLFF
-	TRBV5-6	-	TRBJ2-7	TGTGCCAGCAGCTTGCGTACCAGAAGTTACGAGCAGTACTTC	CASSLRTRSYEQYF
TRBD1	TRBV7-2	-	TRBJ1-2	TGTGCCAGCAGCTGGACAGGACAGGGGACCAACTATGGCTACACCTTC	CASSWTGQGTNYGYTF
-	TRBV6-4	-	TRBJ1-1	TGTGCCAGCAGTGAATCCGACAGGATCCACACTGAAGCTTTCTTT	CASSESDRIHTEAFF
TRBD2	TRBV5-4	-	TRBJ2-3	TGTGCCAGCAGCTTGTTTCTAGCGGGGACAGATACGCAGTATTTT	CASSLFLAGTDTQYF
TRBD2	TRBV4-3	-	TRBJ2-1	TGCGCCAGCAGCCAAGAGCTACTAGCGGGGGTGGAGCAGTTCTTC	CASSQELLAGVEQFF
-	TRBV29-1	-	TRBJ2-1	TGCAGCGTGTGGAGCCTCAATGAGCAGTTCTTC	CSVWSLNEQFF
-	TRBV16	-	TRBJ1-6	TGTGCCAGCAGCCAATCAGCCTATTCACCCCTCCACTTT	CASSQSAYSPLHF